This T cell receptor (beta chain) was sequenced for a study of low-dose radiotherapy and immunotherapy resistance in tumors. This clonotype was counted many times. TRAV- and TRBV-specific primers primed first-strand cDNA, covering alpha and beta chains. TCR amplification used around 19 PCR cycles, a constant-region primer and a V-primer adapter. TCRdb called the reads again in MiXCR, with one record for every CDR3 protein. Among 80,000 to 95,000 distinct CDR3 sequences listed, 9.4% were seen once. CDR3 length: 18 amino acids. V was trimmed by 6 bases and J by 0 bases, leaving 18 bases between them. Time point specified: before trial treatment.

The sequence came from a male donor with prostate cancer. The sample here was PBMCs, taken before treatment. The V call is TRBV12-3 or TRBV12-4, the J call TRBJ2-6, with a possible D match to TRBD1 (6 bases). The CDR3 nucleotides are TGTGCCAGCAGCCTACAGGCAGGGGATCTCTCTGGGGCCAACGTCCTGACTTTC. Its protein is CASSLQAGDLSGANVLTF.